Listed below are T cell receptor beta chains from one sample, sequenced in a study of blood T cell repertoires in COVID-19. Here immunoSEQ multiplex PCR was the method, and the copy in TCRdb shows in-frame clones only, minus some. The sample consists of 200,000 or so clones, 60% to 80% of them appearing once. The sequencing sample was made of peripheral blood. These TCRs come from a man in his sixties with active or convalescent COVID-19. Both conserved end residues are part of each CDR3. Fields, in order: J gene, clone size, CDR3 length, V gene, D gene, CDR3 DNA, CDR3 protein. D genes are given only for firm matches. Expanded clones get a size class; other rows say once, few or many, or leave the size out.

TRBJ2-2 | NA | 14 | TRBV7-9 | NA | TGTGCCAGCAGCTTAGTACAGAACACCGGGGAGCTGTTTTTT | CASSLVQNTGELFF
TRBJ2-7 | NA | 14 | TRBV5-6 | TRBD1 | TGTGCCAGCAGCTTCGGACAGGGGGAGAGCGAGCAGTACTTC | CASSFGQGESEQYF
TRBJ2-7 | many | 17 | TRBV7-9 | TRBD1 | TGTGCCAGCAGCTTTGTCCGAAGGACAGGGGGCTGGAACGAGCAGTACTTC | CASSFVRRTGGWNEQYF
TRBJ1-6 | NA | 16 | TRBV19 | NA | TGTGCCAGTACTCCCCAAGGGGGATCCTATAATTCACCCCTCCACTTT | CASTPQGGSYNSPLHF
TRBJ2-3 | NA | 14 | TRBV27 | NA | TGTGCCAGCAGTTTAGGCGCGGGACTAGATACGCAGTATTTT | CASSLGAGLDTQYF
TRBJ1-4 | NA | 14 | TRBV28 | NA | TGTGCCAGCAGTGCTCAACGGTTCAGGGAAAAACTGTTTTTT | CASSAQRFREKLFF
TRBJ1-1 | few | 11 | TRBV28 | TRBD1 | TGTGCCAGCAGTACAGGGGTTGGGGCTTTCTTT | CASSTGVGAFF
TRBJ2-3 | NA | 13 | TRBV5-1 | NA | TGCGCCAGCAGCCCCGCGGGGTCAGATACGCAGTATTTT | CASSPAGSDTQYF
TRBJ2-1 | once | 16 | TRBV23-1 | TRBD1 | TGCGCCAGCAGTCAATTAGACAGGGGGGACTACAATGAGCAGTTCTTC | CASSQLDRGDYNEQFF
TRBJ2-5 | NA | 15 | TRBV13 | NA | TGTGCCAGCAGCCCTAGTTCGGGTCTACAAGAGACCCAGTACTTC | CASSPSSGLQETQYF
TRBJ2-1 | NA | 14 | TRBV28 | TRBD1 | TGTGCCAGCAGTTTTAGACAGGGGGTCGGTGAGCAGTTCTTC | CASSFRQGVGEQFF
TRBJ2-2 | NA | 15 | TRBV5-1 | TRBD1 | TGCGCCAGCAGCCTTGGGACAGTGTACACCGGGGAGCTGTTTTTT | CASSLGTVYTGELFF
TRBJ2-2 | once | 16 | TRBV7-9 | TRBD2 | TGTGCCAGCAGCCACCCGGGACTAGCGGGAGGCGGGGAGCTGTTTTTT | CASSHPGLAGGGELFF
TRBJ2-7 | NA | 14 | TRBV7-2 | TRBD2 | TGTGCCAGCAGCTTGGGCGGGAGTGGATACGAGCAGTACTTC | CASSLGGSGYEQYF
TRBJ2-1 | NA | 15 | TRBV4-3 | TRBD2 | TGCGCCAGCAGCCAAGAGGCGGGAGGGCCGGGTGAGCAGTTCTTC | CASSQEAGGPGEQFF
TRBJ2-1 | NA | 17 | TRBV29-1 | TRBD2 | TGCAGCGTTCCGGGACTAGCGGGCCTCAGCTCCTACAATGAGCAGTTCTTC | CSVPGLAGLSSYNEQFF
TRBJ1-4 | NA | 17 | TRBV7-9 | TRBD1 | TGTGCCAGCAGCTTGGACGGGACAGGGGGATCTAATGAAAAACTGTTTTTT | CASSLDGTGGSNEKLFF
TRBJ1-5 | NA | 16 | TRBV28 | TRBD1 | TGTGCCAGCAGTTGGACAGGTGGGGTAGGCAATCAGCCCCAGCATTTT | CASSWTGGVGNQPQHF
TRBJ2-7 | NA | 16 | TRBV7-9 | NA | TGTGCCAGCAGCTTAGGGCCCGGAGCGCCTAGGGGCGAGCAGTACTTC | CASSLGPGAPRGEQYF
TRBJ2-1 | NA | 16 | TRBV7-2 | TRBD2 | TGTGCCAGCAGCTTAGAGAAATTTAGCGGGCTCAATGAGCAGTTCTTC | CASSLEKFSGLNEQFF